This T cell receptor beta chain stems from a study of tumor and adjacent non-tumor tissue in lung cancer. Study in general: There were around 11 adenocarcinoma, 2 squamous cell carcinoma and 1 small cell lung cancer cases. On average, productive TCRbeta reads reached about 4 million per sample. Overall study findings and caveats: Significantly higher TCR diversity was found in tumor than normal lung. Tumor repertoires had a smaller top 100 clone share than normal lung.

CDR3 length equals 14 residues. Per germline, CDR1 SGHAT and CDR2 FQNNGV. This clonotype was seen only a few times. What it recognizes is unknown. The germline gene is not matched at one end of the junction; a read error may be the cause. This sample's RNA came from whole unsorted tissue. TCRbeta libraries were built with three rounds of nested PCR, modified from ARM-PCR. TCRdb fed the multiplex PCR reads into MiXCR, producing one record per CDR3 protein. This table holds fewer than 120,000 distinct CDR3 sequences, over 75% found once. The V and J genes are TRBV11-2 and TRBJ2-3; tentative D call: TRBD1 (5 bases). The sample taken for sequencing was lung tumor tissue. The origin of this receptor is a man aged 65 to 85 with non-small cell lung cancer. CDR3 coding DNA: TGTGCAAGCAGCCTAACTTCAGGGTCAAATACGCAGTATTTT. This codes for CASSLTSGSNTQYF.